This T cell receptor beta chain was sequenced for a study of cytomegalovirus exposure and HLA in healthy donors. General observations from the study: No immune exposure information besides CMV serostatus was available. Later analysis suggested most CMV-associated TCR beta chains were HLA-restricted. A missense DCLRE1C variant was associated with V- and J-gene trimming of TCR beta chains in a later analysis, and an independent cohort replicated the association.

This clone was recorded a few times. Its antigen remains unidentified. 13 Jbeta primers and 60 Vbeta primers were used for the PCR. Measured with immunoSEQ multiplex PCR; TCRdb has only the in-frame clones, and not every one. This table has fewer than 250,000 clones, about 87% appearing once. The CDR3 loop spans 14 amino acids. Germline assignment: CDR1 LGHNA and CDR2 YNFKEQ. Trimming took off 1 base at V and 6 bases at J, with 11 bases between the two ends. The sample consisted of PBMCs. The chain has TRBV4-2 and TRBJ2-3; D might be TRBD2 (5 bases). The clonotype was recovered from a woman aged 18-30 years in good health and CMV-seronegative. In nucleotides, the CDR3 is TGTGCCAGCAGCCAAGGGTCTAGCCGGGATACGCAGTATTTT. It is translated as CASSQGSSRDTQYF.